Detailed here is one T cell receptor beta chain. Its antigen is still unknown. The data are from a study of T cell responses to AZD1222 COVID-19 vaccine. Points from the study as a whole: Spike-specific TCR breadth and depth grew following two AZD1222 doses. Donors were mostly white British, more females; clonal diversity possibly underestimated. Reports say nearly half of spike-specific TCRs go after unmutated variant regions.

TCRdb's table, derived via immunoSEQ multiplex PCR, lists solely in-frame clones and lacks some. Altogether approximately 150,000 clones are present, over 90% being singletons, with the ten largest covering roughly 2.3%. Germline-derived CDR1 and CDR2 are SGHRS and YFSETQ. This CDR3 region has 15 residues. The V gene end was trimmed by 2 bases and the J gene end by 2 bases; junction bases not matched to a gene: 4. The receptor was isolated from an adult in good health. The material was peripheral blood, obtained on day 0 of AZD1222 vaccination. The chain is built from TRBV5-1 and TRBJ2-3, with TRBD2 matching over 8 bases. The chain's CDR3 is CASSFRGGLTDTQYF. The CDR3 DNA sequence: TGCGCCAGCAGCTTTCGGGGGGGCCTCACAGATACGCAGTATTTT.